This section outlines one T cell receptor (beta chain) sequence together with its context. Clones were sequenced by immunoSEQ multiplex PCR, and TCRdb holds only the in-frame ones, with some missing. Counted here are roughly 54,000 clones, around four fifths occurring once; the ten biggest clones make up 0.95% to 1.5%. The data were taken from a study of OX40 agonist ivuxolimab in advanced cancers. Study summary: From roughly 20 to 79 years was the age range, with a mean of 60 years, and about 83% were male.

The TCR originated in an adult with an advanced solid tumor such as melanoma, head and neck, liver or kidney cancer. The sequenced sample was CD4+ or CD8+ T cells sorted from blood, obtained in a trial of the OX40 agonist ivuxolimab.

The chain's CDR3 is CASSLTTLSTEAFF. The DNA for the CDR3 is TGCGCCAGCAGCTTGACAACCCTGAGCACTGAAGCTTTCTTT. This rearrangement joins TRBV5-1 to TRBJ1-1; D unclear. The CDR3 totals 14 residues. Germline lookup yields CDR1 SGHRS and CDR2 YFSETQ. Trimming pared 1 base from V and 4 bases from J, leaving 11 bases between. The full variable domain, in which reference TRBV5-1 and TRBJ1-1 provide the parts outside the CDR3, is KAGVTQTPRYLIKTRGQQVTLSCSPISGHRSVSWYQQTPGQGLQFLFEYFSETQRNKGNFPGRFSGRQFSNSRSEMNVSTLELGDSALYLCASSLTTLSTEAFFGQGTRLTVV.